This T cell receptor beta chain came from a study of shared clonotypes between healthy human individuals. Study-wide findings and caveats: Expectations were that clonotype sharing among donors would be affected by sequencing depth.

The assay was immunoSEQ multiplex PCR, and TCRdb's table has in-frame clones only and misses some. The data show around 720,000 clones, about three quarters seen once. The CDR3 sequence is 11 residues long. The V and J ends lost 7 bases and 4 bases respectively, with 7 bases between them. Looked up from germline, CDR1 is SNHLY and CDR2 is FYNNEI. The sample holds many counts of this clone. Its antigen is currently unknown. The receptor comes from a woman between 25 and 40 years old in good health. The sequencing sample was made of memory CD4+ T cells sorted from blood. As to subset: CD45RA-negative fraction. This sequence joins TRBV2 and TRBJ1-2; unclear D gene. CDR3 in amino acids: CASTGLYGYTF. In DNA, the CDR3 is TGTGCCAGCACCGGGCTCTATGGCTACACCTTC.